Presented here are 10 T cell receptor beta chains from one specimen sequenced in a study of long-term antiretroviral therapy in people with HIV. Investigators performed immunoSEQ version v3.0 at survey level. The protocol was immunoSEQ multiplex PCR, while the TCRdb copy is restricted to in-frame clones and leaves out a portion. This sample has under 30,000 clones; approximately 95% occur once, and the top ten carry 3.1%. The source material was unsorted PBMCs, sampled 5.3 years after starting antiretroviral therapy. The receptor source for this set is a man aged 45-65 years with HIV.

In its sample, this clone was seen once. The chain combines TRBV19 with TRBJ1-2; D not certain. The CDR3 consists of 15 residues. Trimming cost V 4 bases and J 1 base, with 13 bases left between them. Looked up from germline, CDR1 is LNHDA and CDR2 is SQIVND (reference sequence). In nucleotides, the CDR3 is TGTGCCAGTAGTACCACGCAGGCCTTTAACTATGGCTACACCTTC. This codes for CASSTTQAFNYGYTF.

The CDR3 here is CASSSPLDRGRGGANVLTF. The CDR3 coding sequence is TGTGCCAGCAGCTCCCCCTTGGACAGGGGGCGAGGTGGGGCCAACGTCCTGACTTTC. This chain connects TRBV11-3 to TRBJ2-6; 11 bases align to TRBD1. V dropped 4 bases and J dropped 3; count of bases not matched to a gene: 11. The CDR3 length is 19 residues. CDR1 is SGHNT and CDR2 is YENEEA in the germline V gene.

This chain connects TRBV27 to TRBJ2-1; D possibly uses TRBD1 or TRBD2 (5 bases each). The germline V gene has CDR1 MNHEY and CDR2 SMNVEV (reference sequence). The CDR3 runs 16 residues. V dropped 3 bases and J dropped 2 bases, with 14 bases sitting between them. Here the CDR3 reads CASSLAGGSTYNEQFF. In DNA form, the CDR3 reads TGTGCCAGCAGTTTGGCTGGGGGTAGTACCTACAATGAGCAGTTCTTC.

Only a few counts were recorded for this clone. The chain employs TRBV5-1 and TRBJ2-1; the D is unclear. In germline, CDR1 is SGHRS, CDR2 YFSETQ. The CDR3 is 13 amino acids. The V gene lost 4 bases and the J gene lost 2 bases, with 7 bases spanning the gap. The DNA for the CDR3 is TGCGCCAGCAGCCTCGACCCCTACAATGAGCAGTTCTTC. It codes for CASSLDPYNEQFF.

V gene TRBV5-4 combines with J gene TRBJ2-7; 14 nucleotides agree with TRBD2. Germline V gene lookup returns CDR1 SGHNT and CDR2 YYREEE (reference sequence). Germline trimming cut 3 bases from V and 2 bases from J; bases unmatched to any gene: 10. The CDR3 runs 18 residues. In DNA, the CDR3 is TGTGCCAGCAGCTCCGGACTAGCGGGGGGCTCCTTCCCCTACGAGCAGTACTTC. This encodes CASSSGLAGGSFPYEQYF.

The chain is built from TRBV19 and TRBJ2-3; 11 nucleotides agree with TRBD2. From germline, CDR1 is LNHDA and CDR2 SQIVND (reference sequence). The CDR3 length is 15 residues. V dropped 6 bases and J dropped 4; count of bases not matched to a gene: 6. The CDR3: CASRTSGGRADTQYF. The CDR3 coding sequence is TGTGCCAGTAGAACTAGCGGGGGAAGAGCAGATACGCAGTATTTT.

The chain combines TRBV7-2 with TRBJ2-7; D is perhaps TRBD2 (6 bases). Looked up from germline, CDR1 is SGHTA and CDR2 is FQGNSA. This CDR3 has 14 residues. Deletions cut 6 bases from V and 4 bases from J, with 16 bases between. The CDR3 DNA reads as TGTGCCAGCAGTTCTGGGTGGGGAGGTTACGAGCAGTACTTC. It is translated as CASSSGWGGYEQYF.

The chain recombines TRBV7-9 with TRBJ1-1; TRBD1 might be the D (5 bases). Trimming left V 5 bases short and J 7 bases short, with 11 bases between. The germline V gene encodes CDR1 SEHNR and CDR2 FQNEAQ (reference sequence). This CDR3 contains 12 residues. CDR3 region: CASSRGQGEAFF. As DNA, the CDR3 is TGTGCCAGCAGCAGGGGTCAGGGTGAAGCTTTCTTT.

This clone was seen just once. This rearrangement joins TRBV7-2 to TRBJ2-7; 7 bases align to TRBD2. This CDR3 region has 14 residues. The V gene's germline CDR1 is SGHTA and CDR2 FQGNSA. Trimming took 5 bases from V and 2 from J; bases not matched to a gene: 6. The CDR3 here is CASSVGTTTYEQYF. CDR3 in DNA: TGTGCCAGCAGCGTCGGGACTACCACCTACGAGCAGTACTTC.

The genes are TRBV7-6 and TRBJ2-1; 12 positions agree with TRBD1. The CDR3 has 15 amino acids. V trimming: 1 base; J trimming: 9 bases; junction bases outside the gene matches: 4. CDR1 is SGHVS and CDR2 is FNYEAQ in the germline V gene. CDR3 nucleotide sequence: TGTGCCAGCAGCTTAGGGGGACAGGGGGCTCGTGAGCAGTTCTTC. This encodes CASSLGGQGAREQFF.